This record covers a single T cell receptor beta chain. Repertoires were generated with immunoSEQ multiplex PCR, while TCRdb's copy carries only in-frame clones and drops some. The table records around 88,000 clones, 75% to 90% of them present only once. The CDR3 contains 12 residues. The germline V gene has CDR1 SQVTM and CDR2 ANQGSEA. V lost 6 bases to trimming and J lost 0 bases, with 6 bases between them. The data were taken from a study of preoperative IRX-2 immunotherapy in early breast cancer. The treatment is: preoperative locoregional IRX-2 cytokine immunotherapy. Preoperative locoregional IRX-2 cytokine immunotherapy was tested in the phase Ib source study.

This specimen consisted of tumor tissue, obtained after IRX-2 immunotherapy. V is TRBV29-1 and J is TRBJ1-3; a possible D gene is TRBD1 (6 bases). This clonotype was obtained from a human donor with breast cancer. This CDR3 is CSVGASGNTIYF. In DNA, the CDR3 is TGCAGCGTGGGGGCCTCTGGAAACACCATATATTTT. The full variable domain, completed using reference TRBV29-1 and TRBJ1-3, is SAVISQKPSRDICQRGTSLTIQCQVDSQVTMMFWYRQQPGQSLTLIATANQGSEATYESGFVIDKFPISRPNLTFSTLTVSNMSPEDSSIYLCSVGASGNTIYFGEGSWLTVV.